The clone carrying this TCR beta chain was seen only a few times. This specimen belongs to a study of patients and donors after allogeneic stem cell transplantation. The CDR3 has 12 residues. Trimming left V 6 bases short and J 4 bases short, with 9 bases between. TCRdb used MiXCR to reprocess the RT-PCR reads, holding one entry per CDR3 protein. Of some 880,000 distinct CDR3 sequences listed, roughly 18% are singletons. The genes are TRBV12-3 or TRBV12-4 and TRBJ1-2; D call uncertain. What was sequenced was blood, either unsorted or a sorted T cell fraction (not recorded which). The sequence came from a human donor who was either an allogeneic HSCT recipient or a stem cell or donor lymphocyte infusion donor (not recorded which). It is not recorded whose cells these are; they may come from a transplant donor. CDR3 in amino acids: CASSGSVYGYTF. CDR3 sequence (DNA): TGTGCCAGCAGCGGGAGCGTCTATGGCTACACCTTC.